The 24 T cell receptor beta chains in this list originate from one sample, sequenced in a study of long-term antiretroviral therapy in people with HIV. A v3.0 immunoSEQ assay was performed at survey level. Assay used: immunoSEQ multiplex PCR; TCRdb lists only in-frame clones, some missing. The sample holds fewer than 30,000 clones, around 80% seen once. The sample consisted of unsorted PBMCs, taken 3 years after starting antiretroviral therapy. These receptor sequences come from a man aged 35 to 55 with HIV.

Here the CDR3 DNA reads TGTGCCAGCAGCCGTGGACATTCGAACACTGAAGCTTTCTTT. Its translation: CASSRGHSNTEAFF. V is TRBV14 and J is TRBJ1-1; a weak D match, TRBD1 (5 bases). Germline loops: CDR1 SGHDN, CDR2 FVKESK. This CDR3 contains 14 residues. Deletions cut 4 bases from V and 1 base from J, with 10 bases between.

The CDR3 region is CASSLGPSPYEQYF. For the CDR3, the DNA is TGTGCCAGCAGCTTAGGACCCAGCCCCTACGAGCAGTACTTC. The chain has TRBV7-8 and TRBJ2-7, with unresolved D. Trimming took off 1 base at V and 2 bases at J, with 9 bases between the two ends. Germline CDR1 is SGHVS and CDR2 is FQNEAQ. The CDR3 is made up of 14 amino acids.

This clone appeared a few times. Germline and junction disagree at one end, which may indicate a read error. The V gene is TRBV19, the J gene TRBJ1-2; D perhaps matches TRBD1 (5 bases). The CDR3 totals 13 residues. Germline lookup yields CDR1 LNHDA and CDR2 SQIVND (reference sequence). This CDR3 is CASSMGVRAGWSF. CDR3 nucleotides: TGTGCCAGTAGTATGGGCGTACGTGCAGGGTGGAGCTTC.

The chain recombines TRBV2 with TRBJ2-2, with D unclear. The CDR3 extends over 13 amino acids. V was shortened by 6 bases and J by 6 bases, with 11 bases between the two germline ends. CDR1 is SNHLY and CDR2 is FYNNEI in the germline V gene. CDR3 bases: TGTGCCAGCAGAGCCAATGGACCCGGGGAGCTGTTTTTT. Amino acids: CASRANGPGELFF.

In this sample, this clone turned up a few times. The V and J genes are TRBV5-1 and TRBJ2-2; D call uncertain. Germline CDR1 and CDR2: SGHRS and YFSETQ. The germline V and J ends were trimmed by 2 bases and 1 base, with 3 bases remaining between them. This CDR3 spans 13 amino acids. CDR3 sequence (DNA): TGCGCCAGCAGCTTCGGGAACACCGGGGAGCTGTTTTTT. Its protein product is CASSFGNTGELFF.

CDR3 in amino acids: CASSGRGFEDTEAFF. DNA of the CDR3: TGTGCCAGCAGTGGGAGGGGGTTTGAGGACACTGAAGCTTTCTTT. This chain links TRBV27 with TRBJ1-1, with a possible D match to TRBD1 (6 bases). CDR1 and CDR2 (germline): MNHEY, SMNVEV (reference sequence). Trimming left V 5 bases short and J 3 bases short, with 16 bases between. This CDR3 is 15 amino acids long.

CDR3 bases: TGTGCCAGCATCCCAATGGGGGGCGGGGGAGCTGAAGCTTTCTTT. Its protein product is CASIPMGGGGAEAFF. V and J are TRBV5-8 and TRBJ1-1; TRBD1 might be the D (6 bases). The CDR3 is 15 amino acids. V was trimmed by 6 bases and J by 6 bases, leaving 21 bases between them. Germline assignment: CDR1 SGHTS and CDR2 YDEGEE.

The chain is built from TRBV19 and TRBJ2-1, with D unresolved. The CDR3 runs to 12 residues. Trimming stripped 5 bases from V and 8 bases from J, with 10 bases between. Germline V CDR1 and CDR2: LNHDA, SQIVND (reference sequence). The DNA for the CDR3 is TGTGCCAGTAGTGGCTATTGGGATGAGCAGTTCTTC. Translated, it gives CASSGYWDEQFF.

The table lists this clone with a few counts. The CDR3, as DNA: TGTGCCAGTTCCTTTCGGGGGGGTGATGAGCAGTTCTTC. Amino acid sequence: CASSFRGGDEQFF. The chain uses TRBV19 and TRBJ2-1; 8 bases fit TRBD2. The V and J ends lost 8 bases and 8 bases, in that order; junction bases with no gene match: 8. The length of the CDR3 is 13 residues. In germline, CDR1 is LNHDA, CDR2 SQIVND (reference sequence).

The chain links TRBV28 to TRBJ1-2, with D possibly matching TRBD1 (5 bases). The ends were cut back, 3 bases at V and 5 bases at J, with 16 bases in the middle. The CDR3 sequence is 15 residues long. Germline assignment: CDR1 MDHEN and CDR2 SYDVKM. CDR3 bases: TGTGCCAGCAGTTTCCGAGGGGACGTCTTTTATGGCTACACCTTC. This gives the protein CASSFRGDVFYGYTF.

CDR3 in DNA: TGCGCCAGCCGCGACCCCGGCGGACTAGCGGAATACAATGAGCAGTTCTTC. It yields the protein CASRDPGGLAEYNEQFF. This sequence joins TRBV4-1 and TRBJ2-1, with TRBD2 identical over 10 bases. Looked up from germline, CDR1 is MGHRA and CDR2 is YSYEKL. The length of the CDR3 is 17 residues. Trimming removed 8 bases from V and 4 bases from J; junction bases left unmatched: 14.

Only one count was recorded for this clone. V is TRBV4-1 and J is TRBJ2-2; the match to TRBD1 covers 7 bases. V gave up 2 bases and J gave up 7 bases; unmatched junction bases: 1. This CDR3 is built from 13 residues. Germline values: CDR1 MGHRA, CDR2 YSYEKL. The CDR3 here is CASSQQGVGELFF. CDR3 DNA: TGCGCCAGCAGCCAACAGGGGGTCGGGGAGCTGTTTTTT.

Written as DNA, the CDR3 is TGTGCCAGCAGTGAACGATGGGCGGGACAGAACTATGGCTACACCTTC. Its translation is CASSERWAGQNYGYTF. The V and J genes are TRBV2 and TRBJ1-2; 7 bases agree with TRBD1. CDR1 and CDR2 (germline): SNHLY, FYNNEI. The CDR3 consists of 16 residues. The V gene end was trimmed by 2 bases and the J gene end by 2 bases; junction bases not matched to a gene: 8.

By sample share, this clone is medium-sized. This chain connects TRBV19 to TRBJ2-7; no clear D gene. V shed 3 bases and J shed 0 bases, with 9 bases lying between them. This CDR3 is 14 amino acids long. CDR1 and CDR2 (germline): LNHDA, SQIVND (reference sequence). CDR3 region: CASSIAPYSYEQYF. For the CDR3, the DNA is TGTGCCAGTAGTATTGCTCCCTACTCCTACGAGCAGTACTTC. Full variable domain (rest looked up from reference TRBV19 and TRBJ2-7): DGGITQSPKYLFRKEGQNVTLSCEQNLNHDAMYWYRQDPGQGLRLIYYSQIVNDFQKGDIAEGYSVSREKKESFPLTVTSAQKNPTAFYLCASSIAPYSYEQYFGPGTRLTVT.

The CDR3 DNA reads TGTGCCAGCTCAGGATCCGGGGCCAACGTCCTGACTTTC. Translated: CASSGSGANVLTF. The V and J genes are TRBV18 and TRBJ2-6; D gene unclear. V was trimmed by 5 bases and J by 4 bases, leaving 6 bases between them. Germline V CDR1 and CDR2: KGHSH, LQKENI. This CDR3 spans 13 amino acids.

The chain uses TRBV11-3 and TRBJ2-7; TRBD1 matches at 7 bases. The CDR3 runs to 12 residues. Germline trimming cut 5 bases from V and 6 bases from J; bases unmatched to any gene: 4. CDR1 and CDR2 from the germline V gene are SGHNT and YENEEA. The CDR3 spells CASSPGGIEQYF. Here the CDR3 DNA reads TGTGCCAGCAGCCCAGGGGGTATCGAGCAGTACTTC.

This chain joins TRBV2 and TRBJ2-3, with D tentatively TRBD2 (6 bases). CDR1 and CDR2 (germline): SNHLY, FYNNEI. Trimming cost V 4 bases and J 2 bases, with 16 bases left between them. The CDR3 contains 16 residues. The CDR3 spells CASSVGLGTYTDTQYF. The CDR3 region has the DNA TGTGCCAGCAGTGTTGGTCTCGGGACTTACACAGATACGCAGTATTTT.

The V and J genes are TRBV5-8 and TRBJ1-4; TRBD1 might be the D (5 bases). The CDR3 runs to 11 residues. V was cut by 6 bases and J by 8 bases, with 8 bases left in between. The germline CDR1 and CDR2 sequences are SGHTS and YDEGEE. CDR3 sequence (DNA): TGTGCCAGCACCAGGGACGAAAAACTGTTTTTT. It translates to CASTRDEKLFF. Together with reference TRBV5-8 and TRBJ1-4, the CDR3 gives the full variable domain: EAGVTQSPTHLIKTRGQQATLRCSPISGHTSVYWYQQALGLGLQFLLWYDEGEERNRGNFPPRFSGRQFPNYSSELNVNALELEDSALYLCASTRDEKLFFGSGTQLSVL.

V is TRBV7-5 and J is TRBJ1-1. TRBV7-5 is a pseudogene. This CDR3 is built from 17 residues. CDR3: CVRSLLGKWGQFAEAFF. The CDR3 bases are TGTGTCAGAAGCTTATTAGGTAAGTGGGGTCAATTCGCTGAAGCTTTCTTT.

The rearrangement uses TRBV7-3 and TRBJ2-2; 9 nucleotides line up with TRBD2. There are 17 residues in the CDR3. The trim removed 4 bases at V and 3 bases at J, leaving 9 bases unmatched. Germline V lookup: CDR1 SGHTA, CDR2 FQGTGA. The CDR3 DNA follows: TGTGCCAGCAGCTCCACCGCGGGGGGGGTACACACCGGGGAGCTGTTTTTT. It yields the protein CASSSTAGGVHTGELFF.

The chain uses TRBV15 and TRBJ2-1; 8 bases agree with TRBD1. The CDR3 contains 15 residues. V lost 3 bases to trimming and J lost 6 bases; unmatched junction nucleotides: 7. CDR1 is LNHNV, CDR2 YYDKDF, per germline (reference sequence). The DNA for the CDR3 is TGTGCCACCAGCAGCAGACAGGGGCTAGCCAATGAGCAGTTCTTC. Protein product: CATSSRQGLANEQFF.

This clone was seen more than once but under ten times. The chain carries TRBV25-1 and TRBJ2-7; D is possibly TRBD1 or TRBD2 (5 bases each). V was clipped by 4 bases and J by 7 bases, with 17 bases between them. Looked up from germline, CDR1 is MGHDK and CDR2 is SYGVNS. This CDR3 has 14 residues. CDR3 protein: CASSVGTPAEEQYF. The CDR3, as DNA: TGTGCCAGCAGTGTCGGGACCCCTGCGGAGGAGCAGTACTTC.

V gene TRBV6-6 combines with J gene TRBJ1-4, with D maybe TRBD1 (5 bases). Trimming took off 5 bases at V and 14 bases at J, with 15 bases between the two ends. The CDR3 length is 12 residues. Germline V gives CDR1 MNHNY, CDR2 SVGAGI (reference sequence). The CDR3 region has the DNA TGTGCCAGCAGTCAGGACATATTACTCCTGTTTTTT. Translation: CASSQDILLLFF.

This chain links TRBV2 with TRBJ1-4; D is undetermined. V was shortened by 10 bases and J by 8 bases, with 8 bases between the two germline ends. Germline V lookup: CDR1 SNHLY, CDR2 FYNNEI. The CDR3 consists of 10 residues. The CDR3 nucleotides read TGTGCCATCGTACGAGAAAAACTGTTTTTT. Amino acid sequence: CAIVREKLFF.